The 14 T cell receptor beta chains listed next were all sequenced from one sample in a study of cytomegalovirus exposure and HLA in healthy donors. 60 Vbeta and 13 Jbeta primers were used in PCR. This table comes from immunoSEQ multiplex PCR, and its TCRdb copy is limited to in-frame clones, with some not included. The sample lists nearly 200,000 clones; over 60% were seen once. The sample consisted of PBMCs. The receptors derive from a woman in her twenties or thirties in good health and CMV-seropositive.

The chain joins TRBV6-1 to TRBJ1-6; no definite D call. The V end lost 0 bases, the J end lost 7 bases, and 19 bases lay between the germline ends. CDR1 is MNHNS, CDR2 SASEGT, per germline. The CDR3 is 18 amino acids. CDR3 residues: CASSEALLIQSSNSPLHF. CDR3 in DNA: TGTGCCAGCAGTGAAGCCCTTCTCATACAGAGCAGCAATTCACCCCTCCACTTT.

The chain employs TRBV4-3 and TRBJ2-1; D perhaps matches TRBD2 (6 bases). Per germline, CDR1 LGHNA and CDR2 YSLEER. V lost 0 bases and J 5 bases, leaving 11 bases between the germline ends. The length of the CDR3 is 15 residues. CDR3 in amino acids: CASSQDSPGDNEQFF. CDR3 DNA: TGCGCCAGCAGCCAAGATTCTCCGGGAGACAATGAGCAGTTCTTC.

This chain links TRBV5-6 with TRBJ1-1; TRBD1 matches 7 bases. The V gene's germline CDR1 is SGHDT and CDR2 YYEEEE. The CDR3 extends over 14 amino acids. J was trimmed by 5 bases and V by 6 bases; bases with no gene match: 10. The CDR3: CASTLGDRETEAFF. The CDR3 DNA is TGTGCCAGCACCCTCGGCGACAGGGAGACTGAAGCTTTCTTT.

CDR3 loop: CASSDGTSGGGRETQYF. The CDR3 nucleotides are TGTGCCAGCAGCGACGGGACTAGCGGGGGGGGGAGAGAGACCCAGTACTTC. V usage is TRBV9 and J usage is TRBJ2-5; 16 nucleotides align to TRBD2. V lost 3 bases to trimming and J lost 4 bases; unmatched junction nucleotides: 6. Germline V lookup: CDR1 SGDLS, CDR2 YYNGEE. The length of the CDR3 is 17 residues.

The sample holds a few counts of this clone. CDR3 in DNA: TGTGCCAGCAGTCGGACAGGGGGCAAAAACTATGGCTACACCTTC. It encodes CASSRTGGKNYGYTF. The chain links TRBV6-1 to TRBJ1-2; 11 positions agree with TRBD1. Losses at the gene ends were 5 bases for V and 2 bases for J; bases not matched to a gene: 4. This CDR3 contains 15 residues. Germline CDR1 is MNHNS and CDR2 is SASEGT.

The genes are TRBV4-2 and TRBJ2-5; weak D call: TRBD2 (7 bases). V lost 3 bases and J 1 base, leaving 15 bases between the germline ends. Germline loops: CDR1 LGHNA, CDR2 YNFKEQ. The length of the CDR3 is 16 residues. This CDR3 is CASSQGASGTQETQYF. The CDR3 coding sequence is TGTGCCAGCAGCCAGGGGGCGAGCGGGACCCAAGAGACCCAGTACTTC.

The chain carries TRBV7-8 and TRBJ2-5; 7 nucleotides match TRBD2. Germline V gives CDR1 SGHVS, CDR2 FQNEAQ. This CDR3 has 16 amino acids. V was clipped by 4 bases and J by 0 bases; unmatched bases: 8. The CDR3 spells CASSSGLGTYQETQYF. In DNA form, the CDR3 reads TGTGCCAGCAGCTCTGGACTAGGTACCTACCAAGAGACCCAGTACTTC.

The rearrangement joins TRBV25-1 to TRBJ2-5; 7 bases are a match to TRBD1. V shed 8 bases, J shed 4 bases, and the junction held 7 bases outside the gene matches. The CDR3 length is 13 residues. Germline loops: CDR1 MGHDK, CDR2 SYGVNS. DNA for the CDR3: TGTGCCAGCGGACGGACAGGCTTAGAGACCCAGTACTTC. It encodes CASGRTGLETQYF.

The chain links TRBV5-1 to TRBJ1-6; 8 bases agree with TRBD1. CDR3 length: 17 residues. V dropped 3 bases and J dropped 7; count of bases not matched to a gene: 12. Looked up from germline, CDR1 is SGHRS and CDR2 is YFSETQ. The CDR3 DNA sequence: TGCGCCAGCAGCTACTTCCCAGGGGGCGCCGGGAATTCACCCCTCCACTTT. Its protein product is CASSYFPGGAGNSPLHF.

The chain combines TRBV5-8 with TRBJ2-7; 12 bases are a match to TRBD2. Germline V gene data show CDR1 as SGHTS and CDR2 as YDEGEE. CDR3 size: 15 residues. The ends lost 4 bases at V and 3 bases at J; junction bases unmatched: 5. The CDR3 DNA reads as TGTGCCAGCAGCAAGGGACTAGCGGGCTACTACGAGCAGTACTTC. As protein: CASSKGLAGYYEQYF.

The V call is TRBV9, the J call TRBJ1-1, with D unclear. This CDR3 is built from 14 residues. Germline V gene data show CDR1 as SGDLS and CDR2 as YYNGEE. Trimming left V 2 bases short and J 2 bases short, with 10 bases between. CDR3 sequence (DNA): TGTGCCAGCAGCGTTACAGCACAAAACACTGAAGCTTTCTTT. Its protein is CASSVTAQNTEAFF. Supplemented by reference TRBV9 and TRBJ1-1, the full variable domain reads DSGVTQTPKHLITATGQRVTLRCSPRSGDLSVYWYQQSLDQGLQFLIQYYNGEERAKGNILERFSAQQFPDLHSELNLSSLELGDSALYFCASSVTAQNTEAFFGQGTRLTVV.

This chain connects TRBV10-3 to TRBJ1-1, with a possible D match to TRBD1 (5 bases). This CDR3 comprises 12 residues. Germline CDR1 ENHRY, CDR2 SYGVKD. V dropped 10 bases and J dropped 3 bases, with 12 bases sitting between them. The DNA of the CDR3 is TGTGCCACCAGGGTGGCGGACACTGAAGCTTTCTTT. Translating it yields CATRVADTEAFF.

The chain has TRBV21-1 and TRBJ2-1; whether TRBD2, the table's D call, matches the DNA was not checked. TRBV21-1 is deemed a pseudogene. This CDR3 contains 15 residues. The CDR3 sequence: CASSKELAGVYEQFF. CDR3 sequence (DNA): TGTGCCAGCAGCAAAGAACTAGCGGGGGTCTATGAGCAGTTCTTC.

V and J are TRBV28 and TRBJ2-7; TRBD1 matches at 7 bases. CDR3 size: 12 residues. CDR1 and CDR2 from the germline V gene are MDHEN and SYDVKM. J lost 7 bases, V lost 2 bases, and 2 bases had no gene match. The CDR3 DNA follows: TGTGCCAGCAGTTTAAGGGGGCAAGAGCAGTACTTC. Translation gives CASSLRGQEQYF.